This T cell receptor beta chain derives from a study of T cells after yellow fever vaccination. Findings and caveats of the study: The booster response re-showed most primary clones: roughly 97% CD4, approximately 90% CD8.

Germline trimming cut 6 bases from V and 10 bases from J; bases unmatched to any gene: 7. CDR3 size: 15 residues. Germline V lookup: CDR1 MNHEY, CDR2 SVGEGT. This clonotype has at least ten counts. TCR cDNA was made by 5'RACE template switching, adding a universal primer site and UMIs. From the 5' RACE reads, TCRdb called clonotypes with MiXCR, one entry per CDR3 protein. Among 46,000 or so distinct CDR3 sequences, 5.5% to 7.5% were seen once, and the ten largest hold under 11%. The TCR comes from a man aged 25-40 years who received the YFV17D yellow fever vaccine. Sequencing used PBMCs, either bulk or a sorted T-cell subset (CD4+, CD8+, memory, or dextramer-sorted; not recorded which), obtained 45 days after the yellow fever booster vaccination. The chain uses TRBV6-2 or TRBV6-3 and TRBJ2-1; TRBD2 agrees at 15 bases. The CDR3 nucleotides are TGTGCCAGCAGGCTGGGACTAGCGGGAGGAGGAGAGCAGTTCTTC. Protein: CASRLGLAGGGEQFF.